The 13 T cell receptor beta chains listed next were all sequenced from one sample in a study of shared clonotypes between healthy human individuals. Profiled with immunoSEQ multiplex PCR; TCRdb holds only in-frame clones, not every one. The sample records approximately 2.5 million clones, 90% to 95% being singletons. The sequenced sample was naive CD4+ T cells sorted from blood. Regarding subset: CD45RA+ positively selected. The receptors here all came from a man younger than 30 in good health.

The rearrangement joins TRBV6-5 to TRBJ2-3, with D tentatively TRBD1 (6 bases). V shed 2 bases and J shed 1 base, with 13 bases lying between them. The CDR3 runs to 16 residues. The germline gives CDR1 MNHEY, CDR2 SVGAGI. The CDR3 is CASSYGGGWGTDTQYF. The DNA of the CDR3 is TGTGCCAGCAGTTACGGGGGCGGGTGGGGCACAGATACGCAGTATTTT.

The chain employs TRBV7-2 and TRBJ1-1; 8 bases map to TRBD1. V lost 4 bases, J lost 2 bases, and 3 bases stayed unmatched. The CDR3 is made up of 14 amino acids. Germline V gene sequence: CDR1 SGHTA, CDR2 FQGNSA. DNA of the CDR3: TGTGCCAGCAGCTCGGGACAGGCTAACACTGAAGCTTTCTTT. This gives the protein CASSSGQANTEAFF. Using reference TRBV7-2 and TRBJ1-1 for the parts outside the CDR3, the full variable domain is GAGVSQSPSNKVTEKGKDVELRCDPISGHTALYWYRQSLGQGLEFLIYFQGNSAPDKSGLPSDRFSAERTGGSVSTLTIQRTQQEDSAVYLCASSSGQANTEAFFGQGTRLTVV.

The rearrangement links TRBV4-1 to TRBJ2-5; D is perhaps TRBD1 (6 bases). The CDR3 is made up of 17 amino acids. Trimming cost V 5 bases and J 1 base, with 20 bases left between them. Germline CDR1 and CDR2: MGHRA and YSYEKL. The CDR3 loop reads CASSSTSRGTFQETQYF. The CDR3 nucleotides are TGCGCCAGCAGCTCGACCTCTAGGGGGACGTTCCAAGAGACCCAGTACTTC.

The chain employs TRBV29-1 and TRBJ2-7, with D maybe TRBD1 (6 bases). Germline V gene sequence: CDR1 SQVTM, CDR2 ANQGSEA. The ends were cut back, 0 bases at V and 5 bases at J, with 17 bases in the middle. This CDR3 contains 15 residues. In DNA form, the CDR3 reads TGCAGCGTTGAAGACGGGACACGGGGATTTGACGAGCAGTACTTC. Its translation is CSVEDGTRGFDEQYF.

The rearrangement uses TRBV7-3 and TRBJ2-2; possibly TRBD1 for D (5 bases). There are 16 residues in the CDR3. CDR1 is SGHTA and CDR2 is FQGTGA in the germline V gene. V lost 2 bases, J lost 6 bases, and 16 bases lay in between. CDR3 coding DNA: TGTGCCAGCAGCTTATTTCTTGGGGCAGGGCCCGGGGAGCTGTTTTTT. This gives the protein CASSLFLGAGPGELFF.

As DNA, the CDR3 is TGTGCCAGCAGCTTACCAGGTTCTGAAAAACTGTTTTTT. As protein: CASSLPGSEKLFF. The V call is TRBV13, the J call TRBJ1-4; no definite D call. The ends were cut back, 2 bases at V and 7 bases at J, with 8 bases in the middle. Germline CDR1 reads PRHDT; CDR2 reads FYEKMQ (reference sequence). The CDR3 spans 13 residues.

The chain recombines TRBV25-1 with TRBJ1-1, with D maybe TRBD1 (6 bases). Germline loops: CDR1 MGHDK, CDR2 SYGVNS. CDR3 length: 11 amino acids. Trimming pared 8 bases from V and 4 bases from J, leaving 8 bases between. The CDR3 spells CASGQITEAFF. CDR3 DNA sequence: TGTGCCAGCGGACAGATCACTGAAGCTTTCTTT.

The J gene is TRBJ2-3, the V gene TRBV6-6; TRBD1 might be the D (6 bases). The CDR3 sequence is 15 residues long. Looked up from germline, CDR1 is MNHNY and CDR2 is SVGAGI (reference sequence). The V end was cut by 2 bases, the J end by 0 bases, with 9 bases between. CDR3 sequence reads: CASSYGTTSTDTQYF. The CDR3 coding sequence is TGTGCCAGCAGTTACGGGACAACTAGCACAGATACGCAGTATTTT.

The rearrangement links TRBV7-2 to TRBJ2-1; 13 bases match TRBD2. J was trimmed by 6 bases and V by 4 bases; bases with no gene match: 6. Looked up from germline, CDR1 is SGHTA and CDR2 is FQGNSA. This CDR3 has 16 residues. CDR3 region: CASSSRTSGGLNEQFF. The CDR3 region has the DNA TGTGCCAGCAGCTCCCGGACTAGCGGGGGCCTCAATGAGCAGTTCTTC.

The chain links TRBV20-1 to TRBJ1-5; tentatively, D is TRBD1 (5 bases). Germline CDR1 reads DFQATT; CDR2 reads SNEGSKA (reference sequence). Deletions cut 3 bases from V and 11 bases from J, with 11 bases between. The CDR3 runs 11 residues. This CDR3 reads CSARGVGTQHF. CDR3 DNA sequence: TGCAGTGCTAGGGGGGTGGGGACCCAGCATTTT.

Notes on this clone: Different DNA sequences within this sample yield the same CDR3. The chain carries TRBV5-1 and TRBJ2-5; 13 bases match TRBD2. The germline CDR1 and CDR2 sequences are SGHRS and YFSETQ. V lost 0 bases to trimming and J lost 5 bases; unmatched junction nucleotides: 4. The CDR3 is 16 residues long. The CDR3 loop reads CASSLGTSGGRETQYF. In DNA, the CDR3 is TGCGCCAGCAGCTTGGGGACTAGCGGGGGTAGGGAGACCCAGTACTTC.

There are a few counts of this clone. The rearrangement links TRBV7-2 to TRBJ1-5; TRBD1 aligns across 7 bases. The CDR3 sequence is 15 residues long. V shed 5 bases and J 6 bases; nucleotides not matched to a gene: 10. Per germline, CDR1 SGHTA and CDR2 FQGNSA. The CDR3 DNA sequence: TGTGCCAGCAGCCCCTATGCAGGGGGGTTTCAGCCCCAGCATTTT. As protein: CASSPYAGGFQPQHF.

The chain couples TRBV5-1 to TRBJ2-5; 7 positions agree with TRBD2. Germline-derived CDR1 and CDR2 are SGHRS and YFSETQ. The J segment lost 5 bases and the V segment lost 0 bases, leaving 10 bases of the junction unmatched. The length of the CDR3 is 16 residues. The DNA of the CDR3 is TGCGCCAGCAGCTTGGGGCCAGCGGGGCAAACGGAGACCCAGTACTTC. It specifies CASSLGPAGQTETQYF.